Following are 25 T cell receptor beta chains from one sample sequenced in a study of T cell repertoires in cytomegalovirus infection. Antigens of these TCRs are unknown. TCRdb re-called the reads through MiXCR, storing one row per CDR3 protein. The data hold some 560,000 distinct CDR3 sequences, with over 35% observed a single time. The input for sequencing was cultured PBMCs, taken from culture after CMV antigen stimulation. The receptors originated from a human donor in good health (CMV status not recorded). Some clones in this sample may be carry-over from other donors' samples.

V is TRBV7-4 and J is TRBJ1-3; D unresolved. Germline CDR1 SGHVT, CDR2 SQSDAQ. Trimming removed 5 bases at V and 0 bases at J, with 17 bases between. This CDR3 is 17 amino acids long. CDR3 bases: TGTGCCAGCAGCCCCCCTTCGAGGCCAAGCTCTGGAAACACCATATATTTT. Translated: CASSPPSRPSSGNTIYF.

This chain links TRBV11-2 with TRBJ2-7; 11 nucleotides match TRBD1. V dropped 5 bases and J dropped 3; count of bases not matched to a gene: 6. The CDR3 is 15 residues long. Per the germline V gene, CDR1 is SGHAT and CDR2 is FQNNGV. The CDR3 loop reads CASSEGQGAYYEQYF. The CDR3 nucleotides are TGTGCCAGCAGCGAAGGACAGGGGGCCTACTACGAGCAGTACTTC.

In its sample, this clonotype was seen a few times. The genes are TRBV3-1 and TRBJ2-7; D is ambiguous. V lost 1 base and J 0 bases, leaving 16 bases between the germline ends. CDR1 LGHDT and CDR2 YNNKEL come from the germline V gene (reference sequence). CDR3 length equals 17 residues. CDR3 sequence reads: CASSQARRTTRSYEQYF. CDR3 DNA sequence: TGTGCCAGCAGCCAAGCCCGAAGAACGACCCGCTCCTACGAGCAGTACTTC.

This clonotype has more than one count but fewer than ten. CDR3 sequence reads: CASSLRRAGVKLGETQYF. CDR3 in DNA: TGTGCCAGCAGCTTAAGGCGAGCGGGGGTTAAGTTGGGAGAGACCCAGTACTTC. The V gene is TRBV7-8, the J gene TRBJ2-5; 8 bases are shared with TRBD2. The length of the CDR3 is 18 residues. The junction had 15 bases not matched to a gene; V was cut back by 2 bases and J by 4 bases. CDR1 SGHVS and CDR2 FQNEAQ come from the germline V gene.

This rearrangement joins TRBV7-4 to TRBJ1-1; possible D gene TRBD1, 6 bases. In germline, CDR1 is SGHVT, CDR2 SQSDAQ. This CDR3 has 14 residues. Trimming pared 5 bases from V and 1 base from J, leaving 11 bases between. CDR3 sequence reads: CASSVHRENTEAFF. The CDR3 DNA is TGTGCCAGCAGCGTACACAGGGAGAACACTGAAGCTTTCTTT.

The rearrangement joins TRBV2 to TRBJ2-7, with 9 bases aligning to TRBD2. Trimming removed 6 bases from V and 3 bases from J; junction bases left unmatched: 6. CDR3 size: 14 residues. CDR1 and CDR2 from the germline V gene are SNHLY and FYNNEI. CDR3 in DNA: TGTGCCAGCAGGGAGACTAGCGGATTCTACGAGCAGTACTTC. Translated, it gives CASRETSGFYEQYF. Drawing the rest from reference TRBV2 and TRBJ2-7, the complete variable domain is EPEVTQTPSHQVTQMGQEVILRCVPISNHLYFYWYRQILGQKVEFLVSFYNNEISEKSEIFDDQFSVERPDGSNFTLKIRSTKLEDSAMYFCASRETSGFYEQYFGPGTRLTVT.

V is TRBV7-8 and J is TRBJ2-1; the D gene is possibly TRBD2 (7 bases). CDR1 is SGHVS and CDR2 is FQNEAQ in the germline V gene. The V end lost 2 bases, the J end lost 3 bases, and 29 bases lay between the germline ends. This CDR3 is built from 21 residues. The CDR3 nucleotides are TGTGCCAGCAGCTTACTGGGGGGGCTCATGAGTTGGGCTAGTAACTACAATGAGCAGTTCTTC. This translates into CASSLLGGLMSWASNYNEQFF. Combining the CDR3 with reference TRBV7-8 and TRBJ2-1 gives the whole variable domain GAGVSQSPRYKVAKRGQDVALRCDPISGHVSLFWYQQALGQGPEFLTYFQNEAQLDKSGLPSDRFFAERPEGSVSTLKIQRTQQEDSAVYLCASSLLGGLMSWASNYNEQFFGPGTRLTVL.

This clonotype was recorded once. J is TRBJ1-4 and V is TRBV6-6; 12 positions match TRBD1. This CDR3 region has 20 residues. CDR1 is MNHNY, CDR2 SVGAGI, per germline (reference sequence). Trimming removed 0 bases from V and 8 bases from J; junction bases left unmatched: 16. CDR3 in DNA: TGTGCCAGCAGTTACTCGGTCCCGGTGGGACAGGGGGCGGTGAGGGAAAAACTGTTTTTT. This sequence encodes CASSYSVPVGQGAVREKLFF.

The V and J genes are TRBV7-2 and TRBJ2-1, with TRBD1 matching over 12 bases. The V gene end was trimmed by 4 bases and the J gene end by 4 bases; junction bases not matched to a gene: 14. The CDR3 runs to 19 residues. From germline, CDR1 is SGHTA and CDR2 FQGNSA. Written as DNA, the CDR3 is TGTGCCAGCAGCTCTCCGGGACAGGGGGCAAGAACATCATACAATGAGCAGTTCTTC. This gives the protein CASSSPGQGARTSYNEQFF.

The CDR3 loop is CASSAVGLMGSPLHF. The CDR3 DNA reads TGTGCCAGCAGTGCAGTCGGTCTGATGGGTTCACCCCTCCACTTT. This chain links TRBV2 with TRBJ1-6; D not resolved. In germline, CDR1 is SNHLY, CDR2 FYNNEI. The V and J ends lost 4 bases and 9 bases respectively, with 16 bases between them. The CDR3 is made up of 15 amino acids.

The chain combines TRBV4-1 with TRBJ1-6; no firm D call. This CDR3 is built from 14 residues. V lost 4 bases to trimming and J lost 8 bases, with 12 bases between them. Germline-derived CDR1 and CDR2 are MGHRA and YSYEKL. The CDR3 coding sequence is TGCGCCAGCAGCCTTGACCCCCACGATTCACCCCTCCACTTT. Amino acid sequence: CASSLDPHDSPLHF.

The chain carries TRBV6-5 and TRBJ2-1; perhaps TRBD1 as D (7 bases). V was cut by 10 bases and J by 3 bases, with 16 bases left in between. From germline, CDR1 is MNHEY and CDR2 SVGAGI. The CDR3 is 14 amino acids. The CDR3 sequence is CAIGGAGGYNEQFF. The CDR3 nucleotides read TGTGCCATCGGCGGGGCAGGGGGCTACAATGAGCAGTTCTTC.

J is TRBJ2-7 and V is TRBV6-5; 8 bases line up with TRBD1. V was pared by 6 bases and J by 5 bases, with 6 bases of the junction left unmatched. CDR3 length: 13 residues. Germline V gene data show CDR1 as MNHEY and CDR2 as SVGAGI. The CDR3 here is CASSRGPEHEQYF. DNA of the CDR3: TGTGCCAGCAGCAGGGGGCCGGAGCACGAGCAGTACTTC.

The V and J genes are TRBV7-2 and TRBJ2-5, with D perhaps matching TRBD1 (5 bases). CDR1 and CDR2 from the germline V gene are SGHTA and FQGNSA. Trimming pared 5 bases from V and 5 bases from J, leaving 21 bases between. The CDR3 loop spans 16 amino acids. The CDR3 protein is CASSHVGAQGWETQYF. The DNA for the CDR3 is TGTGCCAGCAGCCATGTAGGGGCCCAAGGCTGGGAGACCCAGTACTTC.

J is TRBJ2-7 and V is TRBV7-8; D gene ambiguous. CDR1 is SGHVS and CDR2 is FQNEAQ in the germline V gene. With 5 bases removed from V and 3 bases from J, the gap between germline ends came to 11 bases. The CDR3 runs 13 residues. Written as DNA, the CDR3 is TGTGCCAGCAGCCCCGAGTTAGTCTACGAGCAGTACTTC. This encodes CASSPELVYEQYF.

There are a few counts of this clonotype. The chain carries TRBV20-1 and TRBJ2-5; D possibly corresponds to TRBD2 (6 bases). In germline, CDR1 is DFQATT, CDR2 SNEGSKA (reference sequence). V gave up 3 bases and J gave up 0 bases, with 8 bases separating them. The CDR3 contains 13 residues. CDR3 amino acids: CSARGGNQETQYF. The CDR3 bases are TGCAGTGCTAGGGGCGGGAACCAAGAGACCCAGTACTTC.

The V gene is TRBV11-1, the J gene TRBJ1-6; D perhaps matches TRBD1 (6 bases). V lost 5 bases and J 4 bases, leaving 9 bases between the germline ends. Germline CDR1 and CDR2: SGHAT and FQDESV (reference sequence). This CDR3 is 14 amino acids long. For the CDR3, the DNA is TGTGCCAGCAGCCCCGGACAGTATAATTCACCCCTCCACTTT. Its protein is CASSPGQYNSPLHF.

The rearrangement links TRBV7-2 to TRBJ2-5; 14 bases are a match to TRBD2. V lost 3 bases, J lost 4 bases, and 4 bases stayed unmatched. Germline values: CDR1 SGHTA, CDR2 FQGNSA. This CDR3 is 16 amino acids long. The CDR3 loop reads CASSLYGTSGRETQYF. As DNA, the CDR3 is TGTGCCAGCAGCTTGTATGGGACTAGCGGGAGAGAGACCCAGTACTTC.

This clonotype was counted only a few times. This rearrangement joins TRBV28 to TRBJ2-5, with a tentative D call TRBD2 (5 bases). Deletions cut 4 bases from V and 5 bases from J, with 14 bases between. The CDR3 runs 14 residues. The germline V gene has CDR1 MDHEN and CDR2 SYDVKM. CDR3 nucleotide sequence: TGTGCCAGCAGTTCGACTGTGCGGGTTGAGACCCAGTACTTC. This gives the protein CASSSTVRVETQYF.

This chain uses TRBV12-3 or TRBV12-4 with TRBJ2-2; 12 nucleotides align to TRBD1. The CDR3 loop spans 16 amino acids. V lost 3 bases to trimming and J lost 7 bases; unmatched junction nucleotides: 6. CDR3 region: CASSLKGQGAYGELFF. CDR3 in DNA: TGTGCCAGCAGTTTGAAGGGACAGGGGGCGTACGGGGAGCTGTTTTTT.

The gene calls are TRBV14 and TRBJ2-3, with unresolved D. V gave up 4 bases and J gave up 3 bases, with 11 bases separating them. This CDR3 has 14 residues. The germline gives CDR1 SGHDN, CDR2 FVKESK. The CDR3 DNA reads as TGTGCCAGCAGCCCGTTACAGCTGACAGATACGCAGTATTTT. Amino acid sequence: CASSPLQLTDTQYF.

This sequence joins TRBV4-2 and TRBJ2-7; D call uncertain. CDR1 is LGHNA and CDR2 is YNFKEQ in the germline V gene. This CDR3 is built from 14 residues. Trimming shortened V by 2 bases and J by 4 bases, and 12 bases separated the two germline ends. CDR3 bases: TGTGCCAGCAGCCAATTTTCTTCGGTATACGAGCAGTACTTC. This gives the protein CASSQFSSVYEQYF.

The V call is TRBV11-2, the J call TRBJ2-1, with 11 nucleotides matching TRBD2. V shed 7 bases and J 1 base; nucleotides not matched to a gene: 6. This CDR3 has 16 amino acids. Germline CDR1 SGHAT, CDR2 FQNNGV. The CDR3 is CASTASGGLSYNEQFF. The CDR3 DNA reads TGTGCCAGCACCGCTAGCGGGGGGCTTTCCTACAATGAGCAGTTCTTC.

This chain links TRBV20-1 with TRBJ1-2; no clear D. Trimming shortened V by 0 bases and J by 8 bases, and 10 bases separated the two germline ends. The CDR3 contains 12 residues. Germline lookup yields CDR1 DFQATT and CDR2 SNEGSKA (reference sequence). CDR3: CSARDGWGGYTF. DNA for the CDR3: TGCAGTGCTAGAGACGGGTGGGGAGGCTACACCTTC.

The V gene is TRBV5-1, the J gene TRBJ2-7; D call uncertain. The CDR3 is made up of 14 amino acids. Trimming left V 0 bases short and J 3 bases short, with 10 bases between. CDR1 SGHRS and CDR2 YFSETQ come from the germline V gene. In DNA, the CDR3 is TGCGCCAGCAGCTTGGCCCAAGGGATCTACGAGCAGTACTTC. It translates to CASSLAQGIYEQYF.